Only a few counts were recorded for the clone carrying this TCR beta chain. Its antigen is as yet unknown. Deletions cut 9 bases from V and 4 bases from J, with 10 bases between. The V gene's germline CDR1 is LNHNV and CDR2 YYDKDF (reference sequence). The CDR3 runs 12 residues. This sample is part of a study of T-cell memory formation after mild COVID-19. TCRdb reanalysed the 5' RACE reads using MiXCR and keeps one entry per CDR3 protein. This sample has about 430,000 distinct CDR3 sequences, with more than 20% found just once. Study observations and caveats: CD4+ contracting clones were found mainly in CM and EM, and CD8+ ones in EMRA. Among clones peaking at day 37 in the second wave, SARS-CoV-2 specificity remained unconfirmed. Clones shrinking from day 15 to 85 showed even CD4/CD8 mixes; later expanders tilted CD4+.

The V and J genes are TRBV15 and TRBJ1-5; D gene uncertain. The sample comprised PBMCs or a T cell subset sorted from them (not recorded which). The TCR sequence derives from an adult woman who had mild COVID-19 (a few samples of this study predate the infection). Cell type and time point are not known. The CDR3 spells CATRETNQPQHF. The DNA for the CDR3 is TGTGCCACTAGGGAGACGAATCAGCCCCAGCATTTT.